This TCR beta chain was retrieved from a study of blood T cell repertoires in COVID-19. At the level of the study: Italy, Spain and the United States were the sources of the convalescent and acute COVID-19 samples. Sources were T cells, B-cell-depleted T cells, or PBMCs; the material itself was cDNA or gDNA.

The CDR3 spans 16 residues. Germline CDR1 reads MNHNY; CDR2 reads SVGAGI (reference sequence). Between the trimmed V and J ends, which lost 1 base and 0 bases, there was a span of 10 bases. The authors' processing: The assay estimated nucleated cells by amplifying reference gene primers. This table comes from immunoSEQ multiplex PCR, and its TCRdb copy is limited to in-frame clones, with some not included. V and J calls and clone size come straight from that table; D and trimming were deduced from the DNA. The profile shows about 230,000 clones, around nine tenths of them singletons. The receptor comes from a woman aged 60-75 years with acute or convalescent COVID-19. This chain links TRBV6-6 with TRBJ1-5; a weak D match, TRBD1 (6 bases). The specimen sequenced was peripheral blood. The CDR3 bases are TGTGCCAGCAGTTACTTGGGAGGGGGTAGCAATCAGCCCCAGCATTTT. It is translated as CASSYLGGGSNQPQHF.